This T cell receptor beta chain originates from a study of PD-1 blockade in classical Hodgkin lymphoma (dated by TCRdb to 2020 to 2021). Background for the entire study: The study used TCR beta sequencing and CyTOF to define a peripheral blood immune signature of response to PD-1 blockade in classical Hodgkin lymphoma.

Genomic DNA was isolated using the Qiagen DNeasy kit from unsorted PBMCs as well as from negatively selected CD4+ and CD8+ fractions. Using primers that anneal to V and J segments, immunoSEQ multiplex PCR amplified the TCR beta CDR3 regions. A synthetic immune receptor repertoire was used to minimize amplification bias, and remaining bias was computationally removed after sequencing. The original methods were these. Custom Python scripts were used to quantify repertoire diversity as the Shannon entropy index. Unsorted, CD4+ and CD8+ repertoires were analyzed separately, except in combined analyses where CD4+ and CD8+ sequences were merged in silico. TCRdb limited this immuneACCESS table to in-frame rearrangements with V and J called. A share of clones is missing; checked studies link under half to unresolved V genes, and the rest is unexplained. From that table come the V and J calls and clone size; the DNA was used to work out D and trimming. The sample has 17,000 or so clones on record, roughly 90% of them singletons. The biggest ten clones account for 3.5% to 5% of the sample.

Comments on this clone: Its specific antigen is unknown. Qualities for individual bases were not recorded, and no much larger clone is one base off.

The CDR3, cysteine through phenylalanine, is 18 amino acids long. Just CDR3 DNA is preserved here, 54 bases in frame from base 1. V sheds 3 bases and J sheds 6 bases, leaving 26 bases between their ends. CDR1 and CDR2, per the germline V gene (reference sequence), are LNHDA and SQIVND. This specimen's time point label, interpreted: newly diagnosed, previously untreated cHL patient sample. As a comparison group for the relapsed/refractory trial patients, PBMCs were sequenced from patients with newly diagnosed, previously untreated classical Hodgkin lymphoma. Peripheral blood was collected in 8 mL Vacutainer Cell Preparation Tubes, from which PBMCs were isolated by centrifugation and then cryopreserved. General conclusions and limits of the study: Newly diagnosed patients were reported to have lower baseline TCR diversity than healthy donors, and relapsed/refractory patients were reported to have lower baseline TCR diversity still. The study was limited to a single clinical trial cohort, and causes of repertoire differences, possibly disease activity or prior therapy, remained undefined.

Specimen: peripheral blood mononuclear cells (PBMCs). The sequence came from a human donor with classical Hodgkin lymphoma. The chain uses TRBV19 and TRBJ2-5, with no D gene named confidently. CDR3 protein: CASSIVGMAAGNLKTQYF. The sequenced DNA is TGTGCCAGTAGTATTGTAGGAATGGCGGCTGGAAACCTTAAGACCCAGTACTTC. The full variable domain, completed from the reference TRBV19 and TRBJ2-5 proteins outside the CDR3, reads DGGITQSPKYLFRKEGQNVTLSCEQNLNHDAMYWYRQDPGQGLRLIYYSQIVNDFQKGDIAEGYSVSREKKESFPLTVTSAQKNPTAFYLCASSIVGMAAGNLKTQYFGPGTRLLVL.